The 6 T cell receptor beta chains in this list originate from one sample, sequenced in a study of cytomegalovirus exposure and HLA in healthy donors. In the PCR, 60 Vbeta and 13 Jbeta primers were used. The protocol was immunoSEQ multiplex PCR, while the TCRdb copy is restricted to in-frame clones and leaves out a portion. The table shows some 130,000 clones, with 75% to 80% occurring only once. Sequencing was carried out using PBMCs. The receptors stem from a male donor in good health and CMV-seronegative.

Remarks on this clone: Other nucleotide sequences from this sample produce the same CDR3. The CDR3 loop reads CASSYGGTEAFF. The DNA of the CDR3 is TGTGCCAGCAGTTATGGCGGCACTGAAGCTTTCTTT. J is TRBJ1-1 and V is TRBV6-5; D unresolved. V was shortened by 3 bases and J by 4 bases, with 6 bases between the two germline ends. The CDR3 runs 12 residues. The germline gives CDR1 MNHEY, CDR2 SVGAGI.

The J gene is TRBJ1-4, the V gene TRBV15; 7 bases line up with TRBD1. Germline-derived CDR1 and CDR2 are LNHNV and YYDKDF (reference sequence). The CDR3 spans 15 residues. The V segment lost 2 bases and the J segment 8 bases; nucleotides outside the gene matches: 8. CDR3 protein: CATSRHRGIGEKLFF. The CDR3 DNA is TGTGCCACCAGCAGACACAGGGGAATAGGAGAAAAACTGTTTTTT.

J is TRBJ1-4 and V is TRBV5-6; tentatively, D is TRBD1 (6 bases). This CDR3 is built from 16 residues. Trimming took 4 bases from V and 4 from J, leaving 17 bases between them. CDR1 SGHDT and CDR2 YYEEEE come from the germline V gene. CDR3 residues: CASSMVDTGFNEKLFF. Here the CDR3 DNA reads TGTGCCAGCAGCATGGTAGACACAGGGTTTAATGAAAAACTGTTTTTT.

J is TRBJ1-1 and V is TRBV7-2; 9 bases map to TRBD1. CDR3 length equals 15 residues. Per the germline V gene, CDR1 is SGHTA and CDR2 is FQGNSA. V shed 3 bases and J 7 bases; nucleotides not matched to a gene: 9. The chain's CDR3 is CASSFTGGRDIEAFF. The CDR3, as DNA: TGTGCCAGCAGCTTCACAGGGGGCCGGGACATTGAAGCTTTCTTT.

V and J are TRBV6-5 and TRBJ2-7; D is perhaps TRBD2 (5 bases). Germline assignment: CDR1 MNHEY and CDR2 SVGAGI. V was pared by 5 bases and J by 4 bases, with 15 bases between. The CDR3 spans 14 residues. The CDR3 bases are TGTGCCAGCAGTGCCCTCGTGAGCGGATACGAGCAGTACTTC. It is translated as CASSALVSGYEQYF.

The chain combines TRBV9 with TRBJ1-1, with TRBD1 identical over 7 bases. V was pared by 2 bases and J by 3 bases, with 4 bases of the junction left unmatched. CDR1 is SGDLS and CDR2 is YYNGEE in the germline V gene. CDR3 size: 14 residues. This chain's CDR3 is CASSVRDSYTEAFF. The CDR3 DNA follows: TGTGCCAGCAGCGTCCGGGACAGTTACACTGAAGCTTTCTTT.